This TCR beta chain was observed in a study of cytomegalovirus exposure and HLA in healthy donors (dated by TCRdb to 2016 to 2017). With regard to the full study: An earlier analysis of under 600 of the donors reported about 250 Gb of sequence data and 117 million unique TCR beta sequences from 190 million or so T cells. Approximately 300 gigabases of sequencing data and tens of millions of unique TCR sequences made up an early release that covered nearly 650 HLA-typed donors. Among the approximately 400 genotyped donors, 75% to 90% belonged to the genetic ancestry cluster associated with self-reported Caucasian donors. The study was designed to test whether signatures of past pathogen exposure could be identified by cataloging public T cell receptors. Using immunosequencing, the study profiled T cell repertoires from roughly 650 subjects and related those repertoires to cytomegalovirus serostatus. Besides the first cohort of around 700 subjects, a separate validation cohort made up of about 120 different subjects was used. High-throughput TCR immunosequencing, statistical association of individual TCRs with disease status, and machine learning were combined to predict cytomegalovirus infection status. A later analysis re-analyzed previously published TCR beta repertoires from 500 to 700 donors and added high-resolution HLA genotyping to study TCR occurrence patterns. In the later analysis, no new phenotypic data were used to find candidate immune exposures; instead, reliance was placed on TCR beta sequences and their occurrence across donors. To decide whether each TCR beta V gene segment behaved as functional or pseudogenic, an earlier analysis of approximately 620 of the donors relied on high-throughput TCR beta sequencing. Donor age, sex, ethnicity and CMV serostatus were collected together with the repertoire data. Genome-wide SNP genotypes for about 60% of the roughly 670 donors were used in a later genetic analysis, which treated that subset as a discovery cohort. Every discovery cohort repertoire had been produced on one sequencing platform. Both class I and class II loci were covered by HLA typing, at four-digit resolution. Typing coverage varied by locus: about 620-640 donors for A, B, C, DRB1 and DQB1; approximately 500 for DQA1; more than 600 for DPA1; some 470 for DPB1. Four or five DR-DQ haplotypes were handled as single units for association and clustering because linkage in the cohort was strong. Among about 410 genotyped donors of the cohort, an average of roughly 230,000 unique TCR beta nucleotide sequences was sequenced per donor, of which about 18% were non-productive.

Library creation used the immunoSEQ multiplex PCR assay. For the multiplex PCR, a mixture combining 60 forward primers for TCR Vbeta segments and 13 reverse primers for TCR Jbeta segments was used. The CDR3 region of rearranged TCR beta genes was amplified from genomic DNA with a multiplex PCR assay. Amplified TCR beta libraries were sequenced as 87-base-pair reads on the Illumina HiSeq System. In the source study's methods: In a later analysis, approximately 74 million unique TCR beta chains were counted across the roughly 610 repertoires, and roughly 9.9 million of these chains were shared by at least two donors. Raw reads were error-corrected and collapsed into unique sequences with a nearest-neighbor algorithm that merged closely related sequences to remove PCR and sequencing errors. V, D and J gene segments were assigned by aligning CDR3 sequences to IMGT reference sequences. For a sequence to be retained, a match of at least six nucleotides was required to both a V gene segment and a J gene segment. A rearrangement was called productive if the CDR3 had no stop codons and remained in frame with V and J, and every other rearrangement was called non-productive. CDR3 was defined by IMGT convention, running from the second conserved V-encoded cysteine to the conserved J-encoded phenylalanine. The earlier analysis of around 640 of the donors excluded sequences that lacked an unambiguous match to a single V gene segment. An earlier analysis of over 450 of the donors classified V segments as functional when productive rearrangements were above 56.7% and as segregating when the standard deviation between donors was above 5%. To diagnose cytomegalovirus status from the catalog of TCR beta chain sequences, a statistical classification framework was built. In a later analysis, TCR nucleotide sequences were compared against IMGT/GENE-DB human TR gene sequences so that V and J genes could be assigned. A later analysis assigned CDR3 sequences and most-parsimonious VDJ recombination scenarios with the TCRdist pipeline. A later analysis defined each TCR beta chain by its CDR3 amino acid sequence plus V-gene family, and excluded reads lacking a unique V-gene family. A later analysis removed several hundred highly shared, low-generation-probability nucleotide sequences to deal with suspected cross-contamination and a sequencing artifact. In a later analysis, a clonal expansion index for each public chain was calculated from normalized within-repertoire ranks of inferred template counts. In a later analysis, generation probabilities were computed with a VDJ recombination model fitted to out-of-frame rearrangements, and the resulting probabilities were checked against IGoR. A later analysis scored TCR-TCR, TCR-HLA and TCR-CMV co-occurrence with hypergeometric tests, applying a repertoire-size bias correction to TCR pairs. False discovery rates were estimated in a later analysis by permuting HLA or CMV assignments 20 times. In a later analysis, co-occurring TCRs were grouped using DBSCAN, with TCRdist sequence similarity added in when clustering inside HLA-allele-positive subsets. Co-occurrence clustering excluded repertoires with fewer than 30,000 or more than 120,000 public chains, plus five with anomalous nucleotide sharing. What TCRdb holds here is the immuneACCESS table cut down to in-frame rearrangements. Part of the clones is not present; checked against another copy, under half of the missing clones reflect an unresolved V gene, and the others are unexplained. That table is the source of V, J and clone size, and D and trimming were worked out from the DNA. The sample table lists approximately 270,000 clones, about 80% of them with a count of one. The leading ten clones occupy approximately 0.3% of the sample.

In the case of this clone: Its antigen specificity is not known. No per-base quality is available; no much larger clone lies one base away.

The cohort comprised some 700 healthy bone marrow donors. At the time of sampling, all cohort members were nominally healthy, though unrecorded immune exposures were likely present. The donor was CMV seronegative and belonged to the group of more than 300 seronegative cohort members. A peripheral blood sample was provided by each donor, and peripheral blood mononuclear cells were used for TCR beta sequencing. Genomic DNA extraction from the blood cell samples was performed with the Qiagen DNeasy Blood Extraction Kit. According to the germline V gene, CDR1 reads MDHEN and CDR2 reads SYDVKM. V was cut back by 2 bases and J by 1 base, leaving a gap of 5 bases between them. Measured from the cysteine to the phenylalanine, the CDR3 is 13 residues long. Only the CDR3 region is kept as DNA, spanning 39 bases read in frame from base 1. Points the paper makes about the study in general: Assigning TCR associations to individual alleles was difficult when HLA alleles, especially DR and DQ, strongly co-occurred. Because the 87-base-pair reads could not distinguish some IMGT-functional V segments, including TRBV6-2 and TRBV6-3, those segments were excluded. Because counts were too low, 15 or so rarely observed V segments, including chromosome 9 orphons, were excluded from the earlier analysis of 587 of the donors. An association between a missense DCLRE1C variant and V-gene and J-gene trimming of TCR beta chains was found in a later genetic analysis and replicated in an independent cohort. In a later analysis, HLA-associated TCR beta chains were found to be more clonally expanded and to have lower generation probabilities than equally common non-associated chains. At a false discovery rate of 0.05, a later analysis linked about 16,000 TCR beta sequences to specific HLA alleles. In this cohort, only TCR beta chains were sequenced, and detectable features were limited by the absence of alpha or paired-chain data. Because HLA typing was missing for some donors at each locus, association tests included only the typed subset. In vitro tests confirmed that a few of the cytomegalovirus-associated TCR beta chains recognize cytomegalovirus antigens. According to a later genetic analysis, donors in an Asian-associated ancestry cluster had fewer N-insertions in productive TCRs than the approximately 700-donor mean. Linkage disequilibrium might explain the correlated functional status among segregating V segments, but an unknown experimental factor could not be excluded. In the study, some 160 TCR beta chains were listed as associated with cytomegalovirus. Roughly uniform sequencing depth across donors was assumed in presence/absence analyses, although this assumption may not hold. Across donors, most TCR sequences were observed very rarely, whereas some public TCRs were present in many individuals. According to a later analysis, most CMV-associated TCR beta chains appeared to be HLA-restricted, and the HLA associations seemed to be driven largely by CMV exposure. Broadly in line with IMGT annotations, most TCR beta V segments showed up in productive rearrangements about 87% or about 30% of the time in an earlier analysis of about 500 of the donors. Cytomegalovirus status was reported to be diagnosed by the classifier with high specificity and sensitivity in both the original and validation cohorts. According to the authors, the approach could potentially be generalized to other disease states and immunological phenotypes. The sequencing pipeline was judged likely to have produced a cluster of highly shared sequence variants as a technical artifact. Several of the top co-occurrence clusters appeared to be linked to parvovirus B19, influenza, CMV and Epstein-Barr virus, according to a later analysis. A further reported finding was that TCR beta sequences accurately predicted the HLA-A and HLA-B alleles for most subjects in the first cohort. According to a later analysis, TCR association rates differed among HLA loci, with DRB1 alleles showing the most associated TCRs and HLA-C alleles showing the fewest. Immune exposure information for the cohort was limited to CMV serostatus.

The clonotype originates from a girl between 2 and 10 years old in good health and CMV-seronegative. This chain joins TRBV28 to TRBJ1-1; the D gene is unclear. Specimen: PBMCs. The DNA sequence is given as TGTGCCAGCAGTTTACGGGGGAACACTGAAGCTTTCTTT. Translated, this is CASSLRGNTEAFF. Outside the CDR3, residues come from the reference TRBV28 and TRBJ1-1 proteins, so the full variable domain is: DVKVTQSSRYLVKRTGEKVFLECVQDMDHENMFWYRQDPGLGLRLIYFSYDVKMKEKGDIPEGYSVSREKKERFSLILESASTNQTSMYLCASSLRGNTEAFFGQGTRLTVV.